This TCR beta chain is from a study of CD8 T cells in Susac syndrome. Of note for this clonotype: The target antigen is unknown.

V was clipped by 6 bases and J by 0 bases, with 11 bases between them. The CDR3 sequence is 14 residues long. In germline, CDR1 is MDHEN, CDR2 SYDVKM. General study points: The study admitted that it had a relatively small number of individuals in its TCR sequencing and HLA analysis.

RNA, at about 0.45 to 1 ug, was reverse transcribed with random hexamers. It was immunoSEQ multiplex PCR that amplified TCR beta CDR3 across 54 Vbeta and 13 Jbeta. TCRdb reprocessed the immunoSEQ multiplex PCR reads via MiXCR and lists one record per CDR3 protein. Of about 300,000 distinct CDR3 sequences listed, approximately 85% were seen once; the top ten hold approximately 0.2%. The receptor was derived from a human donor with multiple sclerosis. Material for sequencing was CD8+ T cells from PBMCs. The rearrangement joins TRBV28 to TRBJ1-1; the D is unclear. The CDR3 coding sequence is TGTGCCAGCAGCGAATCCCCGGTGAACACTGAAGCTTTCTTT. Translating it yields CASSESPVNTEAFF. The variable domain in full, with the rest retrieved from reference TRBV28 and TRBJ1-1, is DVKVTQSSRYLVKRTGEKVFLECVQDMDHENMFWYRQDPGLGLRLIYFSYDVKMKEKGDIPEGYSVSREKKERFSLILESASTNQTSMYLCASSESPVNTEAFFGQGTRLTVV.